This record covers a single T cell receptor (beta chain). The data derive from a study of shared clonotypes between healthy human individuals. The CDR3 spans 12 residues. V was clipped by 2 bases and J by 15 bases, with 15 bases between them. Genomic DNA from each subset was divided evenly over several immunoSEQ plates. Generated by immunoSEQ multiplex PCR, the TCRdb table keeps only in-frame clones and is missing some. The profile shows more than 450,000 clones, around 74% of them singletons. J is TRBJ2-1 and V is TRBV5-7; D gene ambiguous. TRBV5-7 is reported as an ORF; its role is uncertain. This receptor was identified in a woman between 40 and 50 years old in good health. Some clones in this sample may be carry-over from other donors' samples. Material: PBMCs. CDR3 sequence reads: CASSFPVAVGFF. CDR3 DNA sequence: TGTGCCAGCAGCTTCCCGGTAGCTGTTGGGTTCTTC.